The rows below give T cell receptor beta chains drawn from one sample of a study of cytomegalovirus exposure and HLA in healthy donors. Repertoires were generated with immunoSEQ multiplex PCR, while TCRdb's copy carries only in-frame clones and drops some. The data hold 200,000 to 300,000 clones, with 70% to 90% observed a single time. Specimen: PBMCs. These receptors all stem from a girl aged 2 to 9 in good health and CMV-seronegative. Each CDR3 is given without its conserved first and last residue.

j_call v_call cdr3_aa
TRBJ1-1 TRBV5-1 ASSSTLRRQLTEAF
TRBJ1-3 TRBV19 ASSRSGNTIY
TRBJ1-1 TRBV11-2 ASREEGTEAF
TRBJ2-7 TRBV30 AWSTPFLTGRVYEQY
TRBJ1-4 TRBV4-1 ASSQDGTGAFGEKLF
TRBJ1-1 TRBV19 ASSYGGRSTEAF
TRBJ2-3 TRBV6-5 ASSQREGTDTQY
TRBJ1-2 TRBV7-2 ASSLGPNYGYT
TRBJ2-3 TRBV14 ASRVRGGPLRLSTDTQY
NA TRBV10-3 AISESLAGYEQY
TRBJ2-1 TRBV7-3 ASSLHSGTGYNEQF
TRBJ2-7 TRBV5-4 ASSWDRVYEQY
TRBJ2-7 TRBV19 ASSIGTSSYGEQY
TRBJ2-3 TRBV7-7 ASSLVAGGATDTQY
TRBJ2-7 TRBV27 ASSFSGNEQY
TRBJ2-2 TRBV9 ASSDRASGAIWTGELF
TRBJ1-2 TRBV5-6 ASSSFNRAVNYGYT
TRBJ2-5 TRBV7-2 ASSLGTYIETQY
TRBJ2-1 TRBV7-9 ASSPQSPYNEQF
TRBJ1-5 TRBV27 ASKPRDRLNQPQH
TRBJ1-3 TRBV6-5 ASSYSTGTGNTIY
TRBJ2-7 TRBV19 ASSGSGRAADEQY
TRBJ2-7 TRBV10-2 ASIGVSLDSPRSYEQY
TRBJ2-1 TRBV4-1 ASSLIGLADYNEQF
TRBJ1-1 TRBV19 ASSHQASAEAF
TRBJ2-2 TRBV27 ASSLSQGDGELF